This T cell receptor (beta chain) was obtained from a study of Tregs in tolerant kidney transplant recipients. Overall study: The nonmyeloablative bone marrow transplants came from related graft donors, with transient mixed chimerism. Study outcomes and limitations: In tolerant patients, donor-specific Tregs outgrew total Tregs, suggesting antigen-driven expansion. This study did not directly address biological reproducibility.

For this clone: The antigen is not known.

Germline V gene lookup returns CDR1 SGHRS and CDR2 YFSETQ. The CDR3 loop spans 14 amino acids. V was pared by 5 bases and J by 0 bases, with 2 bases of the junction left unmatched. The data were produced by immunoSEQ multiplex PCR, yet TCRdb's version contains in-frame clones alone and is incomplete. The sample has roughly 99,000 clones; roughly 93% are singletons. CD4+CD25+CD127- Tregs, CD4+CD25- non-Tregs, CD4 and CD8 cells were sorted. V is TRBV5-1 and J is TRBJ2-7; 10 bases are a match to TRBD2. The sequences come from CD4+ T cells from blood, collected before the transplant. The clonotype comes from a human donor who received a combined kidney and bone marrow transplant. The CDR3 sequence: CASSTSGDSYEQYF. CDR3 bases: TGCGCCAGCAGTACTAGCGGGGACTCCTACGAGCAGTACTTC.